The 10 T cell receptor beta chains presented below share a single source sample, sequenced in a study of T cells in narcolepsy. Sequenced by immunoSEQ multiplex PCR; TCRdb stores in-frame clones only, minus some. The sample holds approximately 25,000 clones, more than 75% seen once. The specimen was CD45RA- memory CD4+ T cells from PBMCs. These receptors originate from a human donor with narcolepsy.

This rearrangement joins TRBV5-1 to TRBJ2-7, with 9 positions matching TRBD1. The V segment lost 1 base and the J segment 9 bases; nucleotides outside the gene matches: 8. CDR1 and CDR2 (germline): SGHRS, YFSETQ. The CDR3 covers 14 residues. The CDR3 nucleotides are TGCGCCAGCAGCTTGCAGGACAGGGGAACTGTGCAGTACTTC. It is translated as CASSLQDRGTVQYF.

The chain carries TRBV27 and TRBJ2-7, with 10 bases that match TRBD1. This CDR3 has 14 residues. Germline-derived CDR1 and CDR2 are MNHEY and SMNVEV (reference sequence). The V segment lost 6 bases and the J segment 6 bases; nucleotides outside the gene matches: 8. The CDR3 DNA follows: TGTGCCAGCAGCGCGGGACAGGGGTTAGGCGAGCAGTACTTC. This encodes CASSAGQGLGEQYF.

CDR3 bases: TGTGCCAGCAGCTTAGGGACCGTTTCGACTTCCTACGAGCAGTACTTC. Translating gives CASSLGTVSTSYEQYF. The V and J genes are TRBV7-9 and TRBJ2-7, with D uncertain. The CDR3 is made up of 16 amino acids. Germline CDR1 SEHNR, CDR2 FQNEAQ (reference sequence). Deletions cut 1 base from V and 1 base from J, with 14 bases between.

The CDR3 bases are TGTGCCAGCAGCCACCGGGACAGGGGTCAGCCCCAGCATTTT. It translates to CASSHRDRGQPQHF. This chain uses TRBV7-2 with TRBJ1-5; TRBD1 agrees at 10 bases. With 5 bases clipped from V and 6 bases from J, the junction kept 4 bases outside the gene matches. The CDR3 totals 14 residues. From germline, CDR1 is SGHTA and CDR2 FQGNSA. Using reference TRBV7-2 and TRBJ1-5 for the parts outside the CDR3, the full variable domain is GAGVSQSPSNKVTEKGKDVELRCDPISGHTALYWYRQSLGQGLEFLIYFQGNSAPDKSGLPSDRFSAERTGGSVSTLTIQRTQQEDSAVYLCASSHRDRGQPQHFGDGTRLSIL.

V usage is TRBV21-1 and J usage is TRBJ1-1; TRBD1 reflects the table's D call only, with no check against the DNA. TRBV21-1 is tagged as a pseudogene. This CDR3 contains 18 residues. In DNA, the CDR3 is TGTGCCAGCAGCAAAAAAGCCGCCCGGGACAGAAAGGACACTGAAGCTTTCTTT. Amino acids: CASSKKAARDRKDTEAFF.

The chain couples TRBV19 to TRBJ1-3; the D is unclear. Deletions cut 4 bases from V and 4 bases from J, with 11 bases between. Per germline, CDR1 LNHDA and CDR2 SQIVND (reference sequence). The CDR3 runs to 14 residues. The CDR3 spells CASSTPDRGNTIYF. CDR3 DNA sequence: TGTGCCAGTAGTACCCCGGACCGCGGAAACACCATATATTTT.

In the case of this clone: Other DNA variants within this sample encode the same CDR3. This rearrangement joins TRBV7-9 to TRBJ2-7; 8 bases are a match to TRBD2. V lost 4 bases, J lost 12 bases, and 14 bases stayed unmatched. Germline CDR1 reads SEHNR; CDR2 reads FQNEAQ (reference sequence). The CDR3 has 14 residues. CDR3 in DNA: TGTGCCAGCAGCTCTGGGACTAGTGGGGGAATAAGGTACTTC. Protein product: CASSSGTSGGIRYF. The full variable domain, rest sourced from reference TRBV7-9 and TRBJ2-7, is DTGVSQNPRHKITKRGQNVTFRCDPISEHNRLYWYRQTLGQGPEFLTYFQNEAQLEKSRLLSDRFSAERPKGSFSTLEIQRTEQGDSAMYLCASSSGTSGGIRYFGPGTRLTVT.

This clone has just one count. For the CDR3, the DNA is TGTGCCAGCAGTGGGGGTGTGGGCCCCTACGAGCAGTACGTC. Protein: CASSGGVGPYEQYV. The genes are TRBV6-5 and TRBJ2-7; either TRBD1 or TRBD2 may supply D (5 bases each). V lost 5 bases, J lost 2 bases, and 13 bases lay in between. CDR3 length: 14 residues. Germline CDR1 and CDR2: MNHEY and SVGAGI.

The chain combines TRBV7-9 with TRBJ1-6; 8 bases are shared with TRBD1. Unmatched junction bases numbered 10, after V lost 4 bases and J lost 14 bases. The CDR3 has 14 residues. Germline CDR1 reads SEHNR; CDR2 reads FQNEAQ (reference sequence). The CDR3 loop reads CASSSHPTGASLHF. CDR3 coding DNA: TGTGCCAGCAGCTCGCACCCGACAGGGGCCTCCCTCCACTTT. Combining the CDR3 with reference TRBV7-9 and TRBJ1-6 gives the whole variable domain DTGVSQNPRHKITKRGQNVTFRCDPISEHNRLYWYRQTLGQGPEFLTYFQNEAQLEKSRLLSDRFSAERPKGSFSTLEIQRTEQGDSAMYLCASSSHPTGASLHFGNGTRLTVT.

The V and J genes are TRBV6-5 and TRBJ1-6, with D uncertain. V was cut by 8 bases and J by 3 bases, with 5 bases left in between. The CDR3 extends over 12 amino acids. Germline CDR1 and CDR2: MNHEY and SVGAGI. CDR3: CASRGYNSPLHF. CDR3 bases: TGTGCCAGCCGGGGCTATAATTCACCCCTCCACTTT.